This T cell receptor beta chain was obtained from a study of blood T cell repertoires in COVID-19. Looking at the study overall: Acute and convalescent COVID-19 specimens originated in the United States, Italy and Spain. T cells, B-cell-depleted T cells, or PBMCs provided the cDNA or gDNA that served as material.

Original processing notes: Cell counts per sample came from amplifying reference gene primers. Profiled with immunoSEQ multiplex PCR; TCRdb holds only in-frame clones, not every one. V, J and clone size reflect that table, while D and trimming were determined from the DNA. This table has 250,000 or so clones, nearly 90% appearing once. CDR1 SGHTA and CDR2 FQGTGA come from the germline V gene. The V end lost 1 base, the J end lost 11 bases, and 13 bases lay between the germline ends. The CDR3 is 13 amino acids. Sequenced input: peripheral blood. This chain connects TRBV7-3 to TRBJ2-3; TRBD2 is a possible D gene (6 bases). The clonotype originates from a man between 18 and 35 years old with active or convalescent COVID-19. This CDR3 reads CASSLNRLARQYF. For the CDR3, the DNA is TGTGCCAGCAGCTTAAATCGGCTAGCGCGGCAGTATTTT. The full variable domain, rest sourced from reference TRBV7-3 and TRBJ2-3, is GAGVSQTPSNKVTEKGKYVELRCDPISGHTALYWYRQSLGQGPEFLIYFQGTGAADDSGLPNDRFFAVRPEGSVSTLKIQRTERGDSAVYLCASSLNRLARQYFGPGTRLTVL.